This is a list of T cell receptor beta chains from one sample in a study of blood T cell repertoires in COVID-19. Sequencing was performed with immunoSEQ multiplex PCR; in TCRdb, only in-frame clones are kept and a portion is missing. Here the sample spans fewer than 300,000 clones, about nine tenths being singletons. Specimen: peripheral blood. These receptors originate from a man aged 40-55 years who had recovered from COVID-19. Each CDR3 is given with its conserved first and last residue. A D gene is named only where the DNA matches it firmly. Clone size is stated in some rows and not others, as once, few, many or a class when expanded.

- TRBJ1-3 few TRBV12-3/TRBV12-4 CAKTDGNTIYF TGTGCCAAGACAGATGGAAACACCATATATTTT
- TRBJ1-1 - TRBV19 CASSITGPTEAFF TGTGCCAGTAGTATAACAGGCCCCACTGAAGCTTTCTTT
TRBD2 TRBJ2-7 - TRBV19 CASSIRWGGNYEQYF TGTGCCAGTAGTATACGGTGGGGGGGAAACTACGAGCAGTACTTC
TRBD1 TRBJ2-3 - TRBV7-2 CASSSQGVDTQYF TGTGCCAGCAGCTCACAGGGGGTAGATACGCAGTATTTT
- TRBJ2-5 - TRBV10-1 CASSELPAGTQYF TGCGCCAGCAGTGAGTTACCCGCCGGGACCCAGTACTTC
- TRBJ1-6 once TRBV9 CASSPAGAYNSPLHF TGTGCCAGCAGCCCCGCAGGGGCCTATAATTCACCCCTCCACTTT
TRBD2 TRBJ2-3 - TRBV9 CASSHPLAGGPSTDTQYF TGTGCCAGCAGCCACCCCCTAGCGGGGGGGCCTAGCACAGATACGCAGTATTTT
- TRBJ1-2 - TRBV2 CASSEGSANYGYTF TGTGCCAGCAGTGAAGGCTCAGCTAACTATGGCTACACCTTC
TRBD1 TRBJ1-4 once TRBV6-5 CASRPTGVGEKLFF TGTGCCAGCAGGCCCACAGGGGTCGGGGAAAAACTGTTTTTT
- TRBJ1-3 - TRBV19 CASRQGPSGNTIYF TGTGCCTCCCGGCAGGGCCCCTCTGGAAACACCATATATTTT
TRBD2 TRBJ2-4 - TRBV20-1 CSASTSGPQYF TGCAGTGCTAGTACTAGCGGCCCTCAGTACTTC
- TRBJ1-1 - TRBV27 CASSPGGANTEAFF TGTGCCAGCAGTCCCGGAGGTGCGAACACTGAAGCTTTCTTT
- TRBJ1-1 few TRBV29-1 CSVDRSGGDTEAFF TGCAGCGTTGATCGTAGCGGGGGAGACACTGAAGCTTTCTTT
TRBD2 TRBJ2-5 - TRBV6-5 CASTRLAGVTETQYF TGTGCCAGCACGCGGCTAGCGGGAGTCACAGAGACCCAGTACTTC
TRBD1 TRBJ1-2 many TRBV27 CASRPRTGLSSGGYTF TGTGCCAGCAGACCCCGGACAGGGCTATCCTCCGGGGGCTACACCTTC
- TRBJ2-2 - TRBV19 CASNRGQLSNTGELFF TGTGCCAGTAACCGCGGCCAGTTATCCAACACCGGGGAGCTGTTTTTT
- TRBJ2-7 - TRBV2 CASIGPTNYEQYF TGTGCCAGCATTGGGCCGACTAACTACGAGCAGTACTTC
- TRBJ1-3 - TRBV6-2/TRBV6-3 CASSYGGPGNTIYF TGTGCCAGCAGTTACGGAGGTCCTGGAAACACCATATATTTT
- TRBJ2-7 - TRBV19 CASSNDGSSYEQYF TGTGCCAGTAGTAACGACGGGAGCTCCTACGAGCAGTACTTC
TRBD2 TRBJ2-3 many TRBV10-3 CAISEGLADNTDTQYF TGTGCCATCAGTGAAGGTCTAGCGGACAACACAGATACGCAGTATTTT
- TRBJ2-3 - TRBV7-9 CASSSDLGTQYF TGTGCCAGCAGCTCAGACTTAGGTACGCAGTATTTT
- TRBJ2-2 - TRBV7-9 CASSRQDPNTGELFF TGTGCCAGCAGCCGTCAGGATCCGAACACCGGGGAGCTGTTTTTT
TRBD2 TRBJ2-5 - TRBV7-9 CASSSGGGLETQYF TGTGCCAGCTCCTCGGGGGGGGGCCTAGAGACCCAGTACTTC
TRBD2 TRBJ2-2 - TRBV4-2 CASSQEIAGTGELFF TGTGCCAGCAGCCAAGAGATAGCGGGCACCGGGGAGCTGTTTTTT
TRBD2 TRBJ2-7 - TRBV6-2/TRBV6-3 CASSYKGTRFYEQYF TGTGCCAGCAGTTACAAAGGGACTAGATTCTACGAGCAGTACTTC
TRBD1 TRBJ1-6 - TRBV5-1 CASSFGTGGNSPLHF TGCGCCAGCAGCTTCGGGACAGGGGGAAATTCACCCCTCCACTTT
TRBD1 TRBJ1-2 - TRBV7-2 CASSEGTGLFYGYTF TGTGCCAGCAGCGAAGGGACAGGGCTTTTCTATGGCTACACCTTC
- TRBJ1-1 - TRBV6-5 CASTSFVGGTEAFF TGTGCCAGCACTTCGTTCGTGGGCGGGACTGAAGCTTTCTTT
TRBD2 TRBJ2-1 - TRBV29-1 CSVGRAGMGEQFF TGCAGCGTTGGAAGAGCGGGGATGGGCGAGCAGTTCTTC
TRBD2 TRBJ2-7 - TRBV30 CAWTSGSASGYEQYF TGTGCCTGGACTAGCGGGAGTGCCTCGGGGTACGAGCAGTACTTC
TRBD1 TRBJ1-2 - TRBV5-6 CASSLPGTGPAYGYTF TGTGCCAGCAGCTTACCCGGGACAGGGCCCGCCTATGGCTACACCTTC
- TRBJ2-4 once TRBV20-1 CSAGPSDIQYF TGCAGTGCTGGGCCTTCGGACATTCAGTACTTC
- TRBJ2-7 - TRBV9 CATGRSPYEQYF TGTGCCACTGGGAGATCTCCCTACGAGCAGTACTTC
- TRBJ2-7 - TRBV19 CASSIAYSSYEQYF TGTGCCAGTAGTATAGCTTACTCTTCCTACGAGCAGTACTTC
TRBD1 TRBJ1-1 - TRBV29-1 CSAEGQTTLGGFEAFF TGCAGCGCAGAGGGACAGACGACCCTGGGCGGCTTTGAAGCTTTCTTT
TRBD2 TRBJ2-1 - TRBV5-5 CASSLFSGGNNEQFF TGTGCCAGCAGCTTGTTTAGCGGGGGGAACAATGAGCAGTTCTTC
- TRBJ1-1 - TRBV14 CASSSRRGTEAFF TGTGCCAGCAGCTCGCGCCGGGGGACTGAAGCTTTCTTT
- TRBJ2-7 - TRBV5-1 CASSPPTDYEQYF TGCGCCAGCAGCCCTCCGACAGACTACGAGCAGTACTTC
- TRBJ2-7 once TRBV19 CASSKSTYEQYF TGTGCCAGTAGTAAGAGTACCTACGAGCAGTACTTC
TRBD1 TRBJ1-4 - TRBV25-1 CASSATGGDEKLFF TGTGCCAGCAGTGCGACAGGGGGCGATGAAAAACTGTTTTTT
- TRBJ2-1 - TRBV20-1 CSASHPSKVYNEQFF TGCAGTGCTAGTCACCCCTCTAAAGTGTACAATGAGCAGTTCTTC
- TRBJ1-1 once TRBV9 CASSVRPRDPMNTEAFF TGTGCCAGCAGCGTACGACCCAGGGATCCCATGAACACTGAAGCTTTCTTT
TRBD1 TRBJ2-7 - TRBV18 CASSPSTGGEQYF TGTGCCAGCTCACCATCGACAGGGGGCGAGCAGTACTTC
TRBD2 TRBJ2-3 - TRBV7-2 CASSPTSGSTDTQYF TGTGCCAGCAGCCCCACTAGCGGAAGCACAGATACGCAGTATTTT
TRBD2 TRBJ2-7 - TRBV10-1 CASRGRTSGAQNEQYF TGCGCCAGCAGGGGGAGAACTAGCGGGGCCCAGAACGAGCAGTACTTC
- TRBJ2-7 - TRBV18 CASSPTGPEQYF TGTGCCAGCTCACCGACAGGACCCGAGCAGTACTTC
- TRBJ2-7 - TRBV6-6 CASSPRGFGYEQYF TGTGCCAGCAGTCCTAGGGGTTTCGGGTACGAGCAGTACTTC
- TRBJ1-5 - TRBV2 CASKPDIIQPQHF TGTGCCAGCAAGCCCGACATTATACAGCCCCAGCATTTT
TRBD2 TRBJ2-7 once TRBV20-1 CSASRTSHLYEQYF TGCAGTGCTAGTCGGACTAGCCATCTCTACGAGCAGTACTTC
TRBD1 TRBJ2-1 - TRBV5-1 CASSSTGEAYNEQFF TGCGCCAGCAGTTCGACAGGGGAGGCCTACAATGAGCAGTTCTTC
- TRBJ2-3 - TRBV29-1 CSVEDRGISTDTQYF TGCAGCGTTGAAGATCGCGGGATTAGCACAGATACGCAGTATTTT
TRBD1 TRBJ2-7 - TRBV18 CASSPRTGQAYEQYF TGTGCCAGCTCCCCCCGGACAGGGCAGGCCTACGAGCAGTACTTC
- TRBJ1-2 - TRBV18 CASSPQTGGANYGYTF TGTGCCAGCTCACCTCAAACGGGAGGGGCTAACTATGGCTACACCTTC
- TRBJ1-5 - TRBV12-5 CASGLTPDGRGVNQPQHF TGTGCTAGTGGTTTGACGCCTGACGGGAGGGGGGTGAATCAGCCCCAGCATTTT
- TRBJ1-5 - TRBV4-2 CASSPGLGAITPQHF TGTGCCAGCAGCCCCGGACTGGGGGCAATTACGCCCCAGCATTTT